This TCR beta chain came from a study of circulating and synovial CD4+ cells in juvenile arthritis. Repertoires were generated with immunoSEQ multiplex PCR, while TCRdb's copy carries only in-frame clones and drops some. The table shows some 15,000 clones, with over 80% occurring only once. Trimming at V came to 3 bases and at J to 0 bases, leaving 1 base not matched to a gene. The germline CDR1 and CDR2 sequences are SNHLY and FYNNEI. This CDR3 is 15 amino acids long. This clone was seen a few times. Sample: CD4+ T cells from synovial fluid. The receptor's source is a human patient with juvenile idiopathic arthritis. Some clones in this sample may be carry-over from other donors' samples. The chain employs TRBV2 and TRBJ2-2; 7 nucleotides match TRBD2. The CDR3 bases are TGTGCCAGCAGTGACCGGGGGGCGAACACCGGGGAGCTGTTTTTT. Translation gives CASSDRGANTGELFF. The variable domain in full, completed from reference TRBV2 and TRBJ2-2, reads EPEVTQTPSHQVTQMGQEVILRCVPISNHLYFYWYRQILGQKVEFLVSFYNNEISEKSEIFDDQFSVERPDGSNFTLKIRSTKLEDSAMYFCASSDRGANTGELFFGEGSRLTVL.